This T cell receptor beta chain was recovered during a study of cytomegalovirus exposure and HLA in healthy donors. Study-level findings and limits: Follow-up analysis later connected one missense variant in DCLRE1C with trimming of TCR beta V- and J-genes.

The PCR contained 60 Vbeta and 13 Jbeta primers. TCRdb's copy holds only in-frame clones and misses some; the assay was immunoSEQ multiplex PCR. The table lists around 300,000 clones, approximately 90% of them singletons. This clone has only a few counts. The target antigen is unknown. The V end lost 3 bases, the J end lost 4 bases, and 11 bases lay between the germline ends. The CDR3 has 14 residues. Looked up from germline, CDR1 is SNHLY and CDR2 is FYNNEI. The receptor was derived from a woman under 30 in good health and CMV-seronegative. The chain combines TRBV2 with TRBJ2-3; no clear D gene. The sequencing sample was made of PBMCs. The CDR3 DNA is TGTGCCAGCAGTGAGAGGAAGTGGGCAGATACGCAGTATTTT. Its protein is CASSERKWADTQYF.